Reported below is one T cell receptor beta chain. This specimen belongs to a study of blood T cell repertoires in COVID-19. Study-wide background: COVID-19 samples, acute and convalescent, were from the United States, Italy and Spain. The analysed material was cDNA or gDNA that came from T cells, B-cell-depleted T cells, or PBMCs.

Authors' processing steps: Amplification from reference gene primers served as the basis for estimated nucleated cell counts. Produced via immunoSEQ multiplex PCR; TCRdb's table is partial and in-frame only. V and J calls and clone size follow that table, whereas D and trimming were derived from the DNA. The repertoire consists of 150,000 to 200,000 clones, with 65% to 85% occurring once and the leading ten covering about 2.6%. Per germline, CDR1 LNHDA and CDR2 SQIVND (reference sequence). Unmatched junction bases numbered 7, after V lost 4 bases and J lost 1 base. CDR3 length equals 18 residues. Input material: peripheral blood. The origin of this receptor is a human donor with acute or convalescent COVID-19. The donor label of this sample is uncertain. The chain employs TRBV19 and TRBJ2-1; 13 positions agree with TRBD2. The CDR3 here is CASSKGTSGRESYNEQFF. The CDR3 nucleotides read TGTGCCAGTAGTAAGGGCACTAGCGGGAGGGAGTCCTACAATGAGCAGTTCTTC.